A single sample gave rise to the 4 T cell receptor beta chains below, sequenced in a study of blood T cell repertoires in COVID-19 (dated by TCRdb to 2018 to 2020). The method behind the library was the immunoSEQ multiplex PCR assay. As stored in TCRdb, this immuneACCESS dataset retains in-frame rearrangements with V and J assigned. A fraction of the clones does not appear; measured against another copy, unresolved V genes explain less than half of the discrepancy, and the remainder lacks a known reason. In this sample the table shows 270,000 or so clones, 85% to 90% of which occur a single time. Together, the top ten hold 13% of the sample. The sequenced material came from peripheral blood. The receptors derive from a human donor in a cohort sampled during active COVID-19.

The genes are TRBV4-1 and TRBJ1-1; a weak D match, TRBD1 (5 bases). Trimming pared 6 bases from V and 4 bases from J, leaving 12 bases between. In germline, CDR1 is MGHRA, CDR2 YSYEKL. This CDR3 is built from 13 residues. The DNA of the CDR3 is TGCGCCAGCAGTTACCGCAGGGCCACTGAAGCTTTCTTT. Translating it yields CASSYRRATEAFF.

V usage is TRBV7-8 and J usage is TRBJ1-1; the D is unclear. The CDR3 runs 16 residues. With 0 bases removed from V and 2 bases from J, the gap between germline ends came to 13 bases. Looked up from germline, CDR1 is SGHVS and CDR2 is FQNEAQ. In DNA form, the CDR3 reads TGTGCCAGCAGCTTAGCGAGTTATTTATCTAACACTGAAGCTTTCTTT. Translated, it gives CASSLASYLSNTEAFF.

This sequence joins TRBV7-9 and TRBJ1-1; D not resolved. Germline V gene lookup returns CDR1 SEHNR and CDR2 FQNEAQ (reference sequence). The V and J ends lost 5 bases and 5 bases respectively, with 15 bases between them. This CDR3 comprises 14 residues. The CDR3 bases are TGTGCCAGCAGCCCGGGGAGATACGGGACTGAAGCTTTCTTT. Its protein product is CASSPGRYGTEAFF. The whole variable domain, filled in from reference TRBV7-9 and TRBJ1-1, reads DTGVSQNPRHKITKRGQNVTFRCDPISEHNRLYWYRQTLGQGPEFLTYFQNEAQLEKSRLLSDRFSAERPKGSFSTLEIQRTEQGDSAMYLCASSPGRYGTEAFFGQGTRLTVV.

This chain joins TRBV28 and TRBJ1-1, with D tentatively TRBD1 (5 bases). Germline V gene data show CDR1 as MDHEN and CDR2 as SYDVKM. The V end was cut by 5 bases, the J end by 1 base, with 8 bases between. This CDR3 has 13 residues. CDR3 residues: CASSATGNTEAFF. The CDR3 nucleotides read TGTGCCAGCAGTGCAACAGGGAACACTGAAGCTTTCTTT.